What follows describes a single TCR beta chain. Germline V lookup: CDR1 SGHAT, CDR2 FQNNGV. The CDR3 is 14 residues long. Trimming left V 1 base short and J 3 bases short, with 9 bases between. The data are from a study of T cell changes during pregnancy in multiple sclerosis. The method was immunoSEQ multiplex PCR; TCRdb's version includes in-frame clones alone and lacks a portion of them. The sample yields 55,000 to 65,000 clones, 80% to 95% seen once. The source is a female donor with multiple sclerosis, enrolled in a pregnancy study. The J gene is TRBJ1-1, the V gene TRBV11-2, with a possible D match to TRBD1 (6 bases). The sample here was peripheral blood, taken in the second trimester of pregnancy. This chain's CDR3 is CASSLAAGDTEAFF. Here the CDR3 DNA reads TGTGCCAGCAGCTTAGCGGCAGGGGACACTGAAGCTTTCTTT. Combining the CDR3 with reference TRBV11-2 and TRBJ1-1 gives the whole variable domain EAGVAQSPRYKIIEKRQSVAFWCNPISGHATLYWYQQILGQGPKLLIQFQNNGVVDDSQLPKDRFSAERLKGVDSTLKIQPAKLEDSAVYLCASSLAAGDTEAFFGQGTRLTVV.